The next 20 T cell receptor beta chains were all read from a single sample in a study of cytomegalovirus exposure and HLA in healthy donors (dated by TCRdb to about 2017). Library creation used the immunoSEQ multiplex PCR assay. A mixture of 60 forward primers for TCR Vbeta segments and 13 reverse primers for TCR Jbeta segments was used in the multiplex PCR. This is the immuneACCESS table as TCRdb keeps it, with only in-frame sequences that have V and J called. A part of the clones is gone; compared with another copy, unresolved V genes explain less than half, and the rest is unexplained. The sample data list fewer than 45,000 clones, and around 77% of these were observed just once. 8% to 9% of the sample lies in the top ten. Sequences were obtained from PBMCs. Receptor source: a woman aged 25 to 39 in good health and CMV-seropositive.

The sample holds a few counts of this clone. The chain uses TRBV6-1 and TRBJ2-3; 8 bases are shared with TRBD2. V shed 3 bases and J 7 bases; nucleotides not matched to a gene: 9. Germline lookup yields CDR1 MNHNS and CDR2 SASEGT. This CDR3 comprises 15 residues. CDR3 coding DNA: TGTGCCAGCAGTGAGGAATTAGCGGGGCCAAATACGCAGTATTTT. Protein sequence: CASSEELAGPNTQYF.

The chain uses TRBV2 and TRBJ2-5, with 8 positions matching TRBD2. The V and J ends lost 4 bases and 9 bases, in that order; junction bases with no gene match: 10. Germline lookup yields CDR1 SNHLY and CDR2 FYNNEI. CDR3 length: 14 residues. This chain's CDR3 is CASSGTSSHEAQYF. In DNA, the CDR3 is TGTGCCAGCAGTGGGACTAGCTCTCATGAGGCCCAGTACTTC.

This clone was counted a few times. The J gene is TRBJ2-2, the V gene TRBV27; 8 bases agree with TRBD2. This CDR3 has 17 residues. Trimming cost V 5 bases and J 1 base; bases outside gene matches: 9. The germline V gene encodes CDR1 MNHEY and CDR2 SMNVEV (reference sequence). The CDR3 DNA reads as TGTGCCAGCAGTCCAATGGGGGCGGGGGGGAACACCGGGGAGCTGTTTTTT. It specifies CASSPMGAGGNTGELFF.

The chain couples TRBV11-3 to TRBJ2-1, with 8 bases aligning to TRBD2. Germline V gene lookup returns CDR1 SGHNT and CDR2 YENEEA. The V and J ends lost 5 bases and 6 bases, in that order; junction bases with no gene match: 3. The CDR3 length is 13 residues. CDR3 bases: TGTGCCAGCAGCGCCGGGGGGGCCAATGAGCAGTTCTTC. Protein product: CASSAGGANEQFF.

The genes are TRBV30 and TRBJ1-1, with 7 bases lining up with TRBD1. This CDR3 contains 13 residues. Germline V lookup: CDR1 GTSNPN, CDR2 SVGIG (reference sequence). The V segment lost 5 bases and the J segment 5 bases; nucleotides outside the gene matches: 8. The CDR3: CAWDRASATEAFF. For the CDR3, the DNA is TGTGCCTGGGACAGGGCTAGTGCTACTGAAGCTTTCTTT.

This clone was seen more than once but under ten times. The CDR3 here is CATSKGQGRSDEQYF. The DNA for the CDR3 is TGTGCCACCAGCAAAGGACAGGGGAGGTCGGACGAGCAGTACTTC. The rearrangement uses TRBV15 and TRBJ2-7; TRBD1 aligns across 9 bases. V lost 4 bases and J lost 5; bases outside the gene matches: 9. Germline assignment: CDR1 LNHNV and CDR2 YYDKDF (reference sequence). The CDR3 loop spans 15 amino acids.

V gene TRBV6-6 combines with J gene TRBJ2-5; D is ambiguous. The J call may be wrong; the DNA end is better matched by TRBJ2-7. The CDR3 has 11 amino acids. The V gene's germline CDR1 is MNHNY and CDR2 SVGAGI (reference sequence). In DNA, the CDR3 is TGTGCCAGCAGTCTAGGTTACGAGCAGTACTTC. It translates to CASSLGYEQYF.

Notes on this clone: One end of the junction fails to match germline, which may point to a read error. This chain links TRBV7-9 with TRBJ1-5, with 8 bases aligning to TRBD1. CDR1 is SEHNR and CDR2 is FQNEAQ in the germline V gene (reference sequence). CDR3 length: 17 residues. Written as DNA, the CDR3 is TGTTCCAGCAGCTCTACTTTCCGGACAGGGACATTCCAGCCCCAGCATTTT. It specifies CSSSSTFRTGTFQPQHF.

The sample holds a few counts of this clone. This chain's CDR3 is CASSLGSGLNEQFF. The CDR3 DNA reads as TGCGCCAGCAGCTTGGGGTCCGGACTGAATGAGCAGTTCTTC. The rearrangement uses TRBV5-1 and TRBJ2-1, with TRBD2 as a possible D gene (5 bases). The CDR3 runs to 14 residues. Between the trimmed V and J ends, which lost 0 bases and 7 bases, there was a span of 11 bases. CDR1 is SGHRS and CDR2 is YFSETQ in the germline V gene.

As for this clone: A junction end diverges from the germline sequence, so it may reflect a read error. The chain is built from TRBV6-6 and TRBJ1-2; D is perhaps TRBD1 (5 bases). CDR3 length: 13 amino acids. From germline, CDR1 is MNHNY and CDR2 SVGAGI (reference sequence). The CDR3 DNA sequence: TGTGCCAGCAGTCCTCCCCCGGGACTACTTCACCCCTTC. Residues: CASSPPPGLLHPF.

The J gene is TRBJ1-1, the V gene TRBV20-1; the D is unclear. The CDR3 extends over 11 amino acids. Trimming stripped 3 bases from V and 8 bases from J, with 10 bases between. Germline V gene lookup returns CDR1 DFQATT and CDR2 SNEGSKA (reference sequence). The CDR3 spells CSARVGGEAFF. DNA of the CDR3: TGCAGTGCTAGGGTTGGAGGAGAAGCTTTCTTT.

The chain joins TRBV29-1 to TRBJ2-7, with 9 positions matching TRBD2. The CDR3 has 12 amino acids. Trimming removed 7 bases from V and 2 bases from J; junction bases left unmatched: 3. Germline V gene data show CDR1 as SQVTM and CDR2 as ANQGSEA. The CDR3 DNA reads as TGCAGCGGGCTAGCGGGACCCTACGAGCAGTACTTC. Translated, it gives CSGLAGPYEQYF.

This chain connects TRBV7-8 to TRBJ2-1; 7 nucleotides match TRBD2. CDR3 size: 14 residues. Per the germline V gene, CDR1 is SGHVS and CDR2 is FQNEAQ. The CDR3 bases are TGTGCGGGCGGGGGAGGAGGCGGAGACATCGAGCAGTTCTTC. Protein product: CAGGGGGGDIEQFF.

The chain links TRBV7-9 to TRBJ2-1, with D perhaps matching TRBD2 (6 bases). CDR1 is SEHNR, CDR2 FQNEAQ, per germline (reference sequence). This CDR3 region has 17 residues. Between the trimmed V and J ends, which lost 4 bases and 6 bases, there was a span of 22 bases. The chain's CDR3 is CASSSVALGDSFNEQFF. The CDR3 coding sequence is TGTGCCAGCAGCTCCGTAGCCCTCGGGGACTCTTTCAATGAGCAGTTCTTC.

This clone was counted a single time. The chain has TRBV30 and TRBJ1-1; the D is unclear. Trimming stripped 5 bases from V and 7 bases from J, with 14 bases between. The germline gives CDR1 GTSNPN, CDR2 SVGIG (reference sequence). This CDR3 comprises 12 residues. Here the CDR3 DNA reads TGTGCCTGGGGCGGCTCGAGACGTGAAGCTTTCTTT. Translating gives CAWGGSRREAFF.

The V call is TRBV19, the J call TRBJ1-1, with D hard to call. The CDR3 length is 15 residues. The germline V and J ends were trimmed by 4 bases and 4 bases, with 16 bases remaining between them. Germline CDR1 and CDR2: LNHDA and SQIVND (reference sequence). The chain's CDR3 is CASSKTRDLGTEAFF. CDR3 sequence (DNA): TGTGCCAGTAGTAAGACGAGGGATCTTGGCACTGAAGCTTTCTTT.

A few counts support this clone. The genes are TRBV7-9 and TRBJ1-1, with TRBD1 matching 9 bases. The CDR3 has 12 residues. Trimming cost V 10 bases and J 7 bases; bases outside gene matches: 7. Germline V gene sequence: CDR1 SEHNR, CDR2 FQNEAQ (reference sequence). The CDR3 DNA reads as TGTGCCACGGGGGACAGGGACGGTGAAGCTTTCTTT. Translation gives CATGDRDGEAFF.

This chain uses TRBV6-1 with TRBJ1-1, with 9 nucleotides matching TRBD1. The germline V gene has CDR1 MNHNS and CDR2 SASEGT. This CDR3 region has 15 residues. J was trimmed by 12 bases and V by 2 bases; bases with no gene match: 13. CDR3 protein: CASSESTGGITESFF. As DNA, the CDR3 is TGTGCCAGCAGTGAATCCACAGGGGGCATCACCGAATCTTTCTTT.

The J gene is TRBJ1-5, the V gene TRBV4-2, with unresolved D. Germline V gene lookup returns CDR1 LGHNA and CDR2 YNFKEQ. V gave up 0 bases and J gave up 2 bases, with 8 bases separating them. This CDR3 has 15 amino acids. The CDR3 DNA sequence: TGTGCCAGCAGCCAAGATCTTCTTGGCAATCAGCCCCAGCATTTT. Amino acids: CASSQDLLGNQPQHF.

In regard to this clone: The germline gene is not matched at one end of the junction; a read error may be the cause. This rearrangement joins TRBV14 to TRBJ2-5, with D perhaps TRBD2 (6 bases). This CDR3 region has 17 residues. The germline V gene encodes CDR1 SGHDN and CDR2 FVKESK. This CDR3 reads CASRQDWGSGGLETQYF. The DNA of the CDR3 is TGTGCCAGCCGCCAAGATTGGGGGTCCGGGGGACTAGAGACCCAGTACTTC.